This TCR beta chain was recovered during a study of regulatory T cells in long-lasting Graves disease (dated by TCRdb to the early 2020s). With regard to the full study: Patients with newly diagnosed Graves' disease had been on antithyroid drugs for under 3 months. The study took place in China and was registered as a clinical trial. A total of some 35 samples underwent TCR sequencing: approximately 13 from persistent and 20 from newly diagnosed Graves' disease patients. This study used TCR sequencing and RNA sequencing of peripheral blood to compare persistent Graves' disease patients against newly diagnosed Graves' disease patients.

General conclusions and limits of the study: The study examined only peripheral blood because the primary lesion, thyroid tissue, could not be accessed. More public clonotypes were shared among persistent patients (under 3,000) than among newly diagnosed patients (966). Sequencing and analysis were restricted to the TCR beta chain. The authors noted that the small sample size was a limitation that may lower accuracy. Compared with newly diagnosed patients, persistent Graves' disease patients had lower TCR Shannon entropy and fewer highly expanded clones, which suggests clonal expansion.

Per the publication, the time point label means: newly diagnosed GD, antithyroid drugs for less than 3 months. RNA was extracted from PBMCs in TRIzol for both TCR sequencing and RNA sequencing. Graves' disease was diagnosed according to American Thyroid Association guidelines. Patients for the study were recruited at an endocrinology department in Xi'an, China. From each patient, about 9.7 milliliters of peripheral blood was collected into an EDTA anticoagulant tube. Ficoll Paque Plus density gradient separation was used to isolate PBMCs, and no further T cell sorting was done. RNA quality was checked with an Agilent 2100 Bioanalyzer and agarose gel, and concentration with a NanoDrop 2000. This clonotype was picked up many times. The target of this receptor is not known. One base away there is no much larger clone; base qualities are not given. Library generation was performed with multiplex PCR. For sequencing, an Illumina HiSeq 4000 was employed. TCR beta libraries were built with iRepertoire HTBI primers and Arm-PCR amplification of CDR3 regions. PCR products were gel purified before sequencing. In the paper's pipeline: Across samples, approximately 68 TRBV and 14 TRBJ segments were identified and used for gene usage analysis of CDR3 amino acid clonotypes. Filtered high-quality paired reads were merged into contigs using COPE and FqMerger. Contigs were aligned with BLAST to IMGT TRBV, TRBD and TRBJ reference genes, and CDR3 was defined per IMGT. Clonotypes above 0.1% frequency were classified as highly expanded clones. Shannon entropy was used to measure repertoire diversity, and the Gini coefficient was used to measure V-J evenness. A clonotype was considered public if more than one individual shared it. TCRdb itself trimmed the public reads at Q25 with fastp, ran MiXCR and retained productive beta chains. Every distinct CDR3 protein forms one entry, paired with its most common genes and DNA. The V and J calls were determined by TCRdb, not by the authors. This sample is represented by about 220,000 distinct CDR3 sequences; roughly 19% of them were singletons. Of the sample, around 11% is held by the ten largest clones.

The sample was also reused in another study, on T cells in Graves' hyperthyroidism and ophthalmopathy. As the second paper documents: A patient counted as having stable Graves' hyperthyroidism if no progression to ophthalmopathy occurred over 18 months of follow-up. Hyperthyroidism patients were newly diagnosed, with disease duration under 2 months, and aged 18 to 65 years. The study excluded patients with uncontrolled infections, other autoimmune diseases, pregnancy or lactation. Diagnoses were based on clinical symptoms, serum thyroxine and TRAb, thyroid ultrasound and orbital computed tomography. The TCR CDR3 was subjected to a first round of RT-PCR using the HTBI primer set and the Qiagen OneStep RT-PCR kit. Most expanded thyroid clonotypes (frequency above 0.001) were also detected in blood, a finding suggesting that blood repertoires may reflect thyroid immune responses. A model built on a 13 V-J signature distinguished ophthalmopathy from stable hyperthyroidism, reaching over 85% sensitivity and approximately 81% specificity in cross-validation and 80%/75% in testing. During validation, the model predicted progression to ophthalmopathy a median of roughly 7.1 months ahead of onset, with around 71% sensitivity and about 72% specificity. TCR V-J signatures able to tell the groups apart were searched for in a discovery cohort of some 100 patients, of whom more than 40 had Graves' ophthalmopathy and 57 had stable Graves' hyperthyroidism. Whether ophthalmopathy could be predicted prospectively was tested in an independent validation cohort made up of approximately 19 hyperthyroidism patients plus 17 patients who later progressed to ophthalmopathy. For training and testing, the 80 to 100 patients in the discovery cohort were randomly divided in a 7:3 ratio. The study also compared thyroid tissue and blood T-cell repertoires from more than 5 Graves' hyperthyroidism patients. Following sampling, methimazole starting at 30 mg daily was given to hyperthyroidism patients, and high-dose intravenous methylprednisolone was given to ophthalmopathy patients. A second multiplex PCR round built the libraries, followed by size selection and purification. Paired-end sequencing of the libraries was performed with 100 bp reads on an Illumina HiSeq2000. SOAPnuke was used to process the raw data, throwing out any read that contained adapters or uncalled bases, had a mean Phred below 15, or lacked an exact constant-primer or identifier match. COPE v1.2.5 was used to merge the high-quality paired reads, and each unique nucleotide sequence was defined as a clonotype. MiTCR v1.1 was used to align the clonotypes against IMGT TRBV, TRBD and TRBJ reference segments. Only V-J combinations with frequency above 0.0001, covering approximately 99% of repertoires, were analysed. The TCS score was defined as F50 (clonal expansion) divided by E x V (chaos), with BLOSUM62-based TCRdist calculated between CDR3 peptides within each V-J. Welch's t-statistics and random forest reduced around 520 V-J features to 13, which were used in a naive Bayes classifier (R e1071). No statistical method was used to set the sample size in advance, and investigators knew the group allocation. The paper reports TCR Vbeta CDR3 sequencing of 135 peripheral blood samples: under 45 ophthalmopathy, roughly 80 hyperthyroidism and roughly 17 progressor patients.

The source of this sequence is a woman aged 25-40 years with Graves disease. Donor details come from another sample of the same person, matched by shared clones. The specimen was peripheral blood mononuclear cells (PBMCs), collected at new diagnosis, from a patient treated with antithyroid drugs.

CDR3 sequence: CASSLGVLGTDPEAFF. The base sequence is TGTGCCAGCAGCTTAGGAGTATTAGGGACGGACCCTGAAGCTTTCTTT. Here the chain combines TRBV11-2 and TRBJ1-1, and possibly TRBD1, on 5 matching bases. V and J lose 1 base and 6 bases, and a span of 18 bases separates them. Taken from cysteine to phenylalanine, the CDR3 has 16 residues. The CDR3 DNA has 48 bases and is translated from base 1. CDR1 and CDR2 are read off the germline V gene as SGHAT and FQNNGV.